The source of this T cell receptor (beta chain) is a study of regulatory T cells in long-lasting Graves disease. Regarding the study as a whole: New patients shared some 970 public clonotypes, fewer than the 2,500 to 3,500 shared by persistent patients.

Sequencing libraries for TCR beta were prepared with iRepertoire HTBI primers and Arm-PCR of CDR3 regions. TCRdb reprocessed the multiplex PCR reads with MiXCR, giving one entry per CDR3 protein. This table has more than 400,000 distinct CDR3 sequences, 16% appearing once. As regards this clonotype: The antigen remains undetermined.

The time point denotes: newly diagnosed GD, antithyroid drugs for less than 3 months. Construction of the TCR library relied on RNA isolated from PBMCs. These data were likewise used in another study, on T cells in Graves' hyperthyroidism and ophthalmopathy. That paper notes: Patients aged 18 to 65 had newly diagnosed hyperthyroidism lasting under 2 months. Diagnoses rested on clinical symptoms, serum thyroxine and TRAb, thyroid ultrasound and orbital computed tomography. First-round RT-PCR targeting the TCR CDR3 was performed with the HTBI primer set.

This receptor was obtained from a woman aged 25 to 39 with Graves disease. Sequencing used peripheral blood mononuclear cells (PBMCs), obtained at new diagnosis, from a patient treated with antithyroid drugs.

DNA of the CDR3: TGTGCCAGCAGCTTAGAATGGAGCGAGCAGTACTTC. Its translation is CASSLEWSEQYF. The chain uses TRBV7-2 and TRBJ2-7; D is unclear. Germline CDR1 SGHTA, CDR2 FQGNSA. CDR3 size: 12 residues. The V end was cut by 1 base, the J end by 6 bases, with 7 bases between.